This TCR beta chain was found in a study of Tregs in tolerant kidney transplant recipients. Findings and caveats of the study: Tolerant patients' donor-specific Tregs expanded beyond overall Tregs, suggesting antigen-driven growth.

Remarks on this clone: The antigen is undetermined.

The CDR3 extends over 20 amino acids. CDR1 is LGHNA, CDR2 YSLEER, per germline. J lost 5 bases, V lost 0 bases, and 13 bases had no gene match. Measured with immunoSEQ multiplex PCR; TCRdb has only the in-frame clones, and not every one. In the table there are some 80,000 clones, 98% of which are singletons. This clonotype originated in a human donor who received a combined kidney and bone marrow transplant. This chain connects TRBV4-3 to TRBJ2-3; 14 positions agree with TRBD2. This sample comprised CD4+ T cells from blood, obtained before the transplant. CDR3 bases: TGCGCCAGCAGCCAAGATCTCCTCGGCGGGACTAGCGGGAGTAGAGATACGCAGTATTTT. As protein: CASSQDLLGGTSGSRDTQYF.